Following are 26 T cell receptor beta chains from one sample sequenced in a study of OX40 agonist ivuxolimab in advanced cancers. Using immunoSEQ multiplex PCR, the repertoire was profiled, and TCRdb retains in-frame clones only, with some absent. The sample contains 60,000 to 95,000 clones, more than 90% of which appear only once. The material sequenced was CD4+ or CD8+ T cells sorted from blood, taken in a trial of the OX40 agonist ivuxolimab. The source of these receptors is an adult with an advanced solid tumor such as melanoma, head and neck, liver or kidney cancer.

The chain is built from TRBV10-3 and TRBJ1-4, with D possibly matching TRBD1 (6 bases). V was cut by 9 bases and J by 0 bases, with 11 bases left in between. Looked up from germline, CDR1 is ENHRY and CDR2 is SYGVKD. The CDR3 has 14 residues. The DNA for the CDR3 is TGTGCCATATCCCGGGACACAACTAATGAAAAACTGTTTTTT. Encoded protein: CAISRDTTNEKLFF.

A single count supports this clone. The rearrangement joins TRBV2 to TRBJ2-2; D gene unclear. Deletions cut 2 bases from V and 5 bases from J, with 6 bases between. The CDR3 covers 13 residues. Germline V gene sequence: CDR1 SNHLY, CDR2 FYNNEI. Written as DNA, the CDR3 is TGTGCCAGCAGTGAAAATCTTACCGGGGAGCTGTTTTTT. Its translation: CASSENLTGELFF.

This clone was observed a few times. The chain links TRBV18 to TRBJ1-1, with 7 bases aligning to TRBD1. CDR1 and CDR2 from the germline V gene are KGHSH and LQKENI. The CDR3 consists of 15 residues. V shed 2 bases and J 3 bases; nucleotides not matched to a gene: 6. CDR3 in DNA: TGTGCCAGCTCACCATGGACAGGCGGGGACACTGAAGCTTTCTTT. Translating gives CASSPWTGGDTEAFF.

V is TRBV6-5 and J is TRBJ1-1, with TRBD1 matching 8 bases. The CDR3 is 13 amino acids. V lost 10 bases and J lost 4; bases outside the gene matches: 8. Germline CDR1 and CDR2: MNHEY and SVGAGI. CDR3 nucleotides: TGTGCCACCCGCGGCAGGGGGCTCACTGAAGCTTTCTTT. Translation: CATRGRGLTEAFF.

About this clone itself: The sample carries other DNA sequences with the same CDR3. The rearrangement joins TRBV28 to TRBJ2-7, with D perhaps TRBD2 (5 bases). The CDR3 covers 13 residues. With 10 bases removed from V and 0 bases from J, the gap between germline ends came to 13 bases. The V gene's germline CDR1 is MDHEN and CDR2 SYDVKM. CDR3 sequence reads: CATRGPSSYEQYF. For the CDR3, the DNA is TGTGCCACCAGAGGGCCGAGCTCCTACGAGCAGTACTTC.

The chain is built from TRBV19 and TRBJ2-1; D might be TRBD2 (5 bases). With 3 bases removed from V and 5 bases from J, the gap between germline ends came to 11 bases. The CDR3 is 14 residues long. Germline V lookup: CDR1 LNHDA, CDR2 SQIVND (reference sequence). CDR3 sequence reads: CASSIYARDNEQFF. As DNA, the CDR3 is TGTGCCAGTAGTATTTACGCGAGGGACAATGAGCAGTTCTTC. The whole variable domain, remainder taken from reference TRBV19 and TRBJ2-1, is DGGITQSPKYLFRKEGQNVTLSCEQNLNHDAMYWYRQDPGQGLRLIYYSQIVNDFQKGDIAEGYSVSREKKESFPLTVTSAQKNPTAFYLCASSIYARDNEQFFGPGTRLTVL.

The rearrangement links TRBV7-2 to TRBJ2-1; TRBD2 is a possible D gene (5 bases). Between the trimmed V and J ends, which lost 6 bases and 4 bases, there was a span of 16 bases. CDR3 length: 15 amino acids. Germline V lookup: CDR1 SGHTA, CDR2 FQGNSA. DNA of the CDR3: TGTGCCAGCAGGAGGGCGGCAAGCCTTTACAATGAGCAGTTCTTC. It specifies CASRRAASLYNEQFF.

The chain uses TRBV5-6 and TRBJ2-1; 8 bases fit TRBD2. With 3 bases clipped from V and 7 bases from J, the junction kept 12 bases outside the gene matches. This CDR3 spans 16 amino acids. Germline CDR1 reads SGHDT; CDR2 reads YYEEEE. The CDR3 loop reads CASSSGLVKFNNEQFF. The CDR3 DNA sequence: TGTGCCAGCAGCTCGGGACTAGTTAAATTTAATAATGAGCAGTTCTTC.

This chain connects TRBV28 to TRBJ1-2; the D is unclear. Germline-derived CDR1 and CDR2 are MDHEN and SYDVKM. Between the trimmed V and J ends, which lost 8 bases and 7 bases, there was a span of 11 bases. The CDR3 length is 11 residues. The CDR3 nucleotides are TGTGCCAGCTCTGTCGATCTTGGCTACACCTTC. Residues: CASSVDLGYTF.

The CDR3 sequence: CASSGRTSAGELFF. DNA of the CDR3: TGTGCCAGCAGCGGACGGACTAGCGCCGGGGAGCTGTTTTTT. The chain uses TRBV9 and TRBJ2-2; 9 nucleotides align to TRBD2. The CDR3 extends over 14 amino acids. The V gene's germline CDR1 is SGDLS and CDR2 YYNGEE. V lost 3 bases, J lost 6 bases, and 3 bases stayed unmatched.

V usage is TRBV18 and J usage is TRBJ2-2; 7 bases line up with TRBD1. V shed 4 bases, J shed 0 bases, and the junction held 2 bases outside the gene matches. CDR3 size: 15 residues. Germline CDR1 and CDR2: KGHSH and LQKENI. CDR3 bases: TGTGCCAGCTCACTCGGACAGGCGAACACCGGGGAGCTGTTTTTT. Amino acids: CASSLGQANTGELFF.

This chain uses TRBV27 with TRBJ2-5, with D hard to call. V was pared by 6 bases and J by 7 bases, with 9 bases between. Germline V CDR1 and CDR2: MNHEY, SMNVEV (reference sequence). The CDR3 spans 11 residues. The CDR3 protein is CASRAIGTQYF. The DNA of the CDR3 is TGTGCCAGCAGGGCCATTGGGACCCAGTACTTC.

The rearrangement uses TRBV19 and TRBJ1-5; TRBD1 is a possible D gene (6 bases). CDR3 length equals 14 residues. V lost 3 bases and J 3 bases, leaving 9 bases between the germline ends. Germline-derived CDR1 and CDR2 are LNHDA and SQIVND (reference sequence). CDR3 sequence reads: CASSMTGANQPQHF. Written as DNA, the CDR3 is TGTGCCAGTAGTATGACAGGCGCCAATCAGCCCCAGCATTTT.

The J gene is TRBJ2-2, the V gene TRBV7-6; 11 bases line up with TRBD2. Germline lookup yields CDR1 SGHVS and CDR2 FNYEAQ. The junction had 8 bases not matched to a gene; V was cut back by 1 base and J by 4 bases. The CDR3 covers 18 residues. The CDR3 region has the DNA TGTGCCAGCAGCTTAGTGGGCCTAGCGGGAGGTCGCACCGGGGAGCTGTTTTTT. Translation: CASSLVGLAGGRTGELFF.

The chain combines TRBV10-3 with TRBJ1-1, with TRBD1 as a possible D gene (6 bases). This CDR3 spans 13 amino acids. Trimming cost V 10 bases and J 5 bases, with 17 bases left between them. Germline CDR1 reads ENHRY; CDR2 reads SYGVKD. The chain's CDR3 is CATLPGGRTEAFF. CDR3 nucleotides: TGTGCCACCCTTCCGGGGGGCAGGACTGAAGCTTTCTTT.

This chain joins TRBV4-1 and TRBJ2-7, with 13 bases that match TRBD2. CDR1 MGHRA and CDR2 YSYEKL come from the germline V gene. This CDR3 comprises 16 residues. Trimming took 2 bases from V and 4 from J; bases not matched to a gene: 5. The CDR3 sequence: CASSQPGLAGRYEQYF. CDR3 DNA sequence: TGCGCCAGCAGCCAACCGGGACTAGCGGGAAGGTACGAGCAGTACTTC.

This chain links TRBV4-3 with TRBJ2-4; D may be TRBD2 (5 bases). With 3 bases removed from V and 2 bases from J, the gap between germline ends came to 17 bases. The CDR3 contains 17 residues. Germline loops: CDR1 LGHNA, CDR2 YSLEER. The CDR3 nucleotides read TGCGCCAGCAGCCAGCCCCTCGGGGAGAGGACCAAAAACATTCAGTACTTC. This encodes CASSQPLGERTKNIQYF.

CDR3 coding DNA: TGTGCCAGCAGTTCCCTCGGGGGGCCGGAGTATTTT. Protein product: CASSSLGGPEYF. The chain employs TRBV7-9 and TRBJ2-3; D perhaps matches TRBD2 (7 bases). Trimming took 6 bases from V and 13 from J, leaving 17 bases between them. CDR1 and CDR2 (germline): SEHNR, FQNEAQ (reference sequence). The CDR3 has 12 residues.

The CDR3 coding sequence is TGTGCCAGCAGCCTCCAACTAGCGTACAATGAGCAGTTCTTC. Translated: CASSLQLAYNEQFF. The chain links TRBV7-2 to TRBJ2-1, with TRBD2 matching 7 bases. From germline, CDR1 is SGHTA and CDR2 FQGNSA. V lost 5 bases to trimming and J lost 4 bases; unmatched junction nucleotides: 5. The CDR3 has 14 residues.

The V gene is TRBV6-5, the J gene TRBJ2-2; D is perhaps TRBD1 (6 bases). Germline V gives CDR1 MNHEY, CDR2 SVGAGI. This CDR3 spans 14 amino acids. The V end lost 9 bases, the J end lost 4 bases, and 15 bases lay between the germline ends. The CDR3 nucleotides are TGTGCCAGTCGAGGTGGGGGCGGCACCGGGGAGCTGTTTTTT. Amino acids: CASRGGGGTGELFF.

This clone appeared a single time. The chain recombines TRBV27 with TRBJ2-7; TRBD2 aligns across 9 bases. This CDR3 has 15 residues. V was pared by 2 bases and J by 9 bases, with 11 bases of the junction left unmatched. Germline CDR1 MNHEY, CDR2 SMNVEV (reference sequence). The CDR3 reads CASSLVGLARLRQYF. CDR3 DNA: TGTGCCAGCAGTTTAGTCGGACTAGCGCGACTAAGGCAGTACTTC.

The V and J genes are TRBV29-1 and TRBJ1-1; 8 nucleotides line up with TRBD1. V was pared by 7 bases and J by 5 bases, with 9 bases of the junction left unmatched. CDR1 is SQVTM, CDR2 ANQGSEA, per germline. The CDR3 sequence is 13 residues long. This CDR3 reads CSATGQGGTEAFF. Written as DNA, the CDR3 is TGCAGCGCGACTGGACAGGGTGGAACTGAAGCTTTCTTT. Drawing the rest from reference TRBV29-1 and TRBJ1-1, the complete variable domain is SAVISQKPSRDICQRGTSLTIQCQVDSQVTMMFWYRQQPGQSLTLIATANQGSEATYESGFVIDKFPISRPNLTFSTLTVSNMSPEDSSIYLCSATGQGGTEAFFGQGTRLTVV.

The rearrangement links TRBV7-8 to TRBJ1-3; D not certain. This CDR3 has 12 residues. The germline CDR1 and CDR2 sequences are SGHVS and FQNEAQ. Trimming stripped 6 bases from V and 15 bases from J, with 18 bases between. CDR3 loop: CASSISESPQYF. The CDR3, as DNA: TGTGCCAGCAGTATCAGTGAAAGCCCCCAATATTTT.

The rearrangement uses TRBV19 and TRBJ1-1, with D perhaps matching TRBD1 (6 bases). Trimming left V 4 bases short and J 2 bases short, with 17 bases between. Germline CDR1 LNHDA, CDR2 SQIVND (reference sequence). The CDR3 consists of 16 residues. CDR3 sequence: CASSTGLDRLNTEAFF. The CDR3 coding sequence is TGTGCCAGTAGTACCGGATTGGACAGACTAAACACTGAAGCTTTCTTT.

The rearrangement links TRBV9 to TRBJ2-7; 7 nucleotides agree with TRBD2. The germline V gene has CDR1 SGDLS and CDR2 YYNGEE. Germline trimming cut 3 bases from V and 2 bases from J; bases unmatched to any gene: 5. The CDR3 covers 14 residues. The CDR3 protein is CASSGGTTPYEQYF. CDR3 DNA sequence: TGTGCCAGCAGCGGGGGGACTACCCCCTACGAGCAGTACTTC. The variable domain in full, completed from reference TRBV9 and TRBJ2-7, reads DSGVTQTPKHLITATGQRVTLRCSPRSGDLSVYWYQQSLDQGLQFLIQYYNGEERAKGNILERFSAQQFPDLHSELNLSSLELGDSALYFCASSGGTTPYEQYFGPGTRLTVT.

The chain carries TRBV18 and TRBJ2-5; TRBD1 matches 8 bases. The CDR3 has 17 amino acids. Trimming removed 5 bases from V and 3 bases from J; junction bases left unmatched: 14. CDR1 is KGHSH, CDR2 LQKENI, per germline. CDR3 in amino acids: CASSTVGQGLTKETQYF. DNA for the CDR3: TGTGCCAGCTCAACCGTCGGACAGGGATTAACGAAAGAGACCCAGTACTTC.